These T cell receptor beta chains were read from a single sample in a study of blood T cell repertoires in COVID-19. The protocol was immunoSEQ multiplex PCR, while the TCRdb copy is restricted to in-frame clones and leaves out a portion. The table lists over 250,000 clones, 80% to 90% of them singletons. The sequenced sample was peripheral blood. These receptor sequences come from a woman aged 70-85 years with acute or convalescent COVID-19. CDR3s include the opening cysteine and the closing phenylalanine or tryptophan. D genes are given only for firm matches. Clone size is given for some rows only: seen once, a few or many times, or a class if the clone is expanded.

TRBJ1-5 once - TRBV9 CASTFHLRVFGNQPQHF TGTGCCAGCACCTTCCATCTCAGGGTCTTCGGCAATCAGCCCCAGCATTTT
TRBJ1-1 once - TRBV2 CASRMGSGSTEAFF TGTGCCAGCAGGATGGGATCGGGGAGCACTGAAGCTTTCTTT
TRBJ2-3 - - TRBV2 CASGLAPDTQYF TGTGCCAGCGGGCTAGCGCCAGATACGCAGTATTTT
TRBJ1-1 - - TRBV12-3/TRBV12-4 CASRQNTEAFF TGTGCCAGCAGACAAAACACTGAAGCTTTCTTT
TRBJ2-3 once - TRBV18 CASSLSTVPDTQYF TGTGCCAGCTCACTGTCGACAGTCCCAGATACGCAGTATTTT
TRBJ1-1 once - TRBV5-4 CASSLVLNTEAFF TGTGCCAGCAGCTTGGTCTTGAACACTGAAGCTTTCTTT
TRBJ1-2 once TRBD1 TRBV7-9 CASSTGQADYGYTF TGTGCCAGCAGCACTGGACAGGCGGACTATGGCTACACCTTC
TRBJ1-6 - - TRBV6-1 CASSDGSYNSPLHF TGTGCCAGCAGTGACGGCTCCTATAATTCACCCCTCCACTTT
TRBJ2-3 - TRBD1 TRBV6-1 CASSESPGQGLRDTQYF TGTGCCAGCAGTGAATCGCCGGGACAGGGCTTACGAGATACGCAGTATTTT
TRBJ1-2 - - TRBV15 CATSRSQGGYGYTF TGTGCCACCAGCAGGTCTCAAGGGGGCTATGGCTACACCTTC
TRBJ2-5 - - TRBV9 CASSDQAGLWETQYF TGTGCCAGCAGCGATCAAGCGGGCTTATGGGAGACCCAGTACTTC
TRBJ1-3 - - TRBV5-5 CASSLVAGNGNTIYF TGTGCCAGCAGCTTGGTTGCAGGGAACGGAAACACCATATATTTT
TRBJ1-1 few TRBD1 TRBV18 CATLGQANTEAFF TGTGCCACCCTCGGACAGGCGAACACTGAAGCTTTCTTT
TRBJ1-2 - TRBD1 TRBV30 CAWTADRGEGYTF TGTGCCTGGACCGCCGACAGGGGGGAAGGCTACACCTTC
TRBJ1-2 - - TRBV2 CASSPDRQAAYGYTF TGTGCCAGCAGTCCTGACCGACAGGCCGCGTATGGCTACACCTTC
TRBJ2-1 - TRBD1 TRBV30 CAWRAGTVYNEQFF TGTGCCTGGAGGGCCGGGACAGTCTACAATGAGCAGTTCTTC
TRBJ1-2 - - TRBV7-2 CASTPSPGVGYGYTF TGTGCCAGCACCCCATCCCCGGGGGTGGGCTATGGCTACACCTTC
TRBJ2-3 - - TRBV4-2 CASSQEQNRGSTDTQYF TGTGCCAGCAGCCAAGAACAAAATCGGGGGAGCACAGATACGCAGTATTTT
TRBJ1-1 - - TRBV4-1 CASSQRGGTEAFF TGCGCCAGCAGCCAGCGGGGGGGCACTGAAGCTTTCTTT
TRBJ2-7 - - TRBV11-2 CASSLLGGQVYEQYF TGTGCCAGCAGCCTCTTGGGGGGGCAGGTCTACGAGCAGTACTTC
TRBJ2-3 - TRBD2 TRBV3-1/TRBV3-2 CASSQGRTSGGDTQYF TGTGCCAGCAGCCAAGGAAGGACTAGCGGGGGAGATACGCAGTATTTT
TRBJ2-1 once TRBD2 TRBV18 CASSASGGGYNEQFF TGTGCCAGCTCAGCGAGCGGGGGGGGGTACAATGAGCAGTTCTTC
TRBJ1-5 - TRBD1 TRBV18 CASQGDMPQPQHF TGTGCCAGCCAGGGGGACATGCCCCAGCCCCAGCATTTT
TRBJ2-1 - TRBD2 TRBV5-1 CASSLGGGGIYNEQFF TGCGCCAGCAGCTTGGGTGGCGGGGGTATCTACAATGAGCAGTTCTTC
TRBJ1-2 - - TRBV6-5 CASTQEASHGYTF TGTGCCAGCACCCAAGAGGCGTCCCATGGCTACACCTTC
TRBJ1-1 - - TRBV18 CASSSEQGITEAFF TGTGCCAGCTCATCCGAACAGGGAATCACTGAAGCTTTCTTT
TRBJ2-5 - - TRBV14 CASSGSGHRGETQYF TGTGCCAGCAGTGGCAGCGGGCATAGGGGAGAGACCCAGTACTTC
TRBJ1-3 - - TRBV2 CAIRTAWGGNTIYF TGTGCCATCCGGACAGCGTGGGGTGGAAACACCATATATTTT
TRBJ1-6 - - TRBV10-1 CASSDRESPLHF TGCGCCAGCAGTGACAGGGAATCACCCCTCCACTTT
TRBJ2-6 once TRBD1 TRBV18 CASSRGTGNSGANVLTF TGTGCCAGCTCACGAGGGACAGGGAACTCTGGGGCCAACGTCCTGACTTTC
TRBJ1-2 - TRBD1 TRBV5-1 CASSSRQGQDGYTF TGCGCCAGCAGCAGCCGACAGGGGCAGGATGGCTACACCTTC
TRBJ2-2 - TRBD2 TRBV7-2 CASSLSTSGGVRGELFF TGTGCCAGCAGCCTAAGTACTAGCGGGGGGGTCCGCGGGGAGCTGTTTTTT
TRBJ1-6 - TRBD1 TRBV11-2 CASSLGTANSPLHF TGTGCCAGCAGCTTGGGGACAGCCAATTCACCCCTCCACTTT
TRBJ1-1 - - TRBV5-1 CASSLGAGRNTEAFF TGCGCCAGCAGCTTGGGGGCAGGAAGAAACACTGAAGCTTTCTTT
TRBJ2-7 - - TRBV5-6 CASSNRGTAYEQYF TGTGCCAGCAGCAACCGGGGGACAGCCTACGAGCAGTACTTC
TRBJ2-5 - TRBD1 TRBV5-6 CASSLFWGQGIGETQYF TGTGCCAGCAGCTTGTTTTGGGGACAGGGAATCGGGGAGACCCAGTACTTC
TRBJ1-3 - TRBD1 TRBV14 CASSWDSSGNTIYF TGTGCCAGCAGCTGGGACAGCTCTGGAAACACCATATATTTT
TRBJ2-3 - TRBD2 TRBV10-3 CAISPHQASGEYTQYF TGTGCCATCAGTCCCCATCAGGCTAGCGGGGAGTATACGCAGTATTTT
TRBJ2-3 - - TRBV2 CASSDQGFKGVGTDTQYF TGTGCCAGCAGTGACCAGGGTTTTAAGGGGGTTGGGACAGATACGCAGTATTTT
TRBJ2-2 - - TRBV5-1 CASSLPGTTHTGELFF TGCGCCAGCAGCCTGCCCGGGACAACACACACCGGGGAGCTGTTTTTT
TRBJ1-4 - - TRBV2 CASSFGGATNEKLFF TGTGCCAGCAGTTTCGGAGGAGCAACTAATGAAAAACTGTTTTTT
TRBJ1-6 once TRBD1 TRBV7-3 CASSLTKPGQGGSPLHF TGTGCCAGCAGCTTAACTAAACCGGGACAGGGGGGTTCACCCCTCCACTTT
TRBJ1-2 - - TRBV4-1 CASSQEAPGGVGYGYTF TGCGCCAGCAGCCAAGAAGCCCCAGGAGGGGTAGGGTATGGCTACACCTTC
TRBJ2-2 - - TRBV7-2 CASSRGLLTGELFF TGTGCCAGCAGCCGTGGACTCCTCACCGGGGAGCTGTTTTTT
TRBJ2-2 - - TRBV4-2 CASRRGANTGELFF TGTGCCAGCAGGCGCGGGGCGAACACCGGGGAGCTGTTTTTT
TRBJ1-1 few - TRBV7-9 CASSMTGRTEAFF TGTGCCAGCAGCATGACAGGACGGACTGAAGCTTTCTTT
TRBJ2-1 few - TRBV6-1 CASSERRGYNEQFF TGTGCCAGCAGTGAACGTCGGGGCTACAATGAGCAGTTCTTC
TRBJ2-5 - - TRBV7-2 CASSLRGLGAGHQETQYF TGTGCCAGCAGCTTAAGGGGGCTAGGGGCGGGGCATCAAGAGACCCAGTACTTC
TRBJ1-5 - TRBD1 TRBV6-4 CASSHFRDREERNQPQHF TGTGCCAGCAGTCATTTCCGGGACAGGGAAGAGCGGAATCAGCCCCAGCATTTT
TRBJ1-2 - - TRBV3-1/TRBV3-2 CASSQRGGPLGTF TGTGCCAGCAGCCAACGGGGGGGCCCACTTGGAACCTTC
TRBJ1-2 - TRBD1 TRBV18 CASSPGTAIGGNYGYTF TGTGCCAGCTCACCAGGGACAGCGATAGGGGGCAACTATGGCTACACCTTC
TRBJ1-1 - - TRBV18 CASSPGSDMNTEAFF TGTGCCAGCTCACCTGGTAGCGACATGAACACTGAAGCTTTCTTT
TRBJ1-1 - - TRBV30 CAWSVGTSAREAFF TGTGCCTGGAGTGTTGGGACATCGGCCCGCGAAGCTTTCTTT
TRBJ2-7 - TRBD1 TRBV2 CASSLPQGALGEQYF TGTGCCAGCAGTCTACCTCAGGGGGCCCTGGGAGAGCAGTACTTC
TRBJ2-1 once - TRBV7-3 CASSPRGMGRGNEQFF TGTGCCAGCAGCCCCCGCGGTATGGGGCGGGGTAATGAGCAGTTCTTC